The present T cell receptor (beta chain) was sequenced within a study of T cells after yellow fever vaccination. Comments on this clonotype: Its specificity is not known.

The CDR3 consists of 16 residues. Looked up from germline, CDR1 is MGHRA and CDR2 is YSYEKL. V lost 2 bases, J lost 0 bases, and 11 bases lay in between. A process of 5'RACE template switching, which added a universal primer site and UMIs, was used to make TCR cDNA. Using its own MiXCR run on the 5' RACE reads, TCRdb lists one record per CDR3 protein. The sample shows some 320,000 distinct CDR3 sequences, over 8.5% of them seen only once. Study-level results: Post-booster samples contained most primary-vaccination clones (approximately 96% CD4, less than 90% CD8).

The starting material was CD4+ T cells sorted from PBMCs, obtained 45 days after the yellow fever booster vaccination. The receptor comes from a man between 18 and 35 years old who received the YFV17D yellow fever vaccine. The genes are TRBV4-1 and TRBJ2-1, with D perhaps matching TRBD1 (5 bases). As DNA, the CDR3 is TGCGCCAGCAGCCAACGACAGACGAGCTCCTACAATGAGCAGTTCTTC. This sequence encodes CASSQRQTSSYNEQFF.